The 27 T cell receptor beta chains presented below share a single source sample, sequenced in a study of lymphopenia after photon versus proton radiotherapy. Profiling relied on immunoSEQ multiplex PCR, and the TCRdb table lists in-frame clones only, not all of them. There are 160,000 or so clones in the sample; 70% to 90% occur only once, and approximately 4.8% lies in the top ten. The specimen comprised peripheral blood, sampled from a patient treated with photon-based radiotherapy. The receptors were sampled from a middle-aged man with gastric cancer.

The chain employs TRBV5-4 and TRBJ1-2; D not resolved. Trimming took 4 bases from V and 5 from J, leaving 9 bases between them. Per germline, CDR1 SGHNT and CDR2 YYREEE (reference sequence). This CDR3 spans 12 amino acids. DNA for the CDR3: TGTGCCAGCAGCCCCGGCCGGTATGGCTACACCTTC. Translated: CASSPGRYGYTF. Supplemented by reference TRBV5-4 and TRBJ1-2, the full variable domain reads ETGVTQSPTHLIKTRGQQVTLRCSSQSGHNTVSWYQQALGQGPQFIFQYYREEENGRGNFPPRFSGLQFPNYSSELNVNALELDDSALYLCASSPGRYGYTFGSGTRLTVV.

The chain carries TRBV11-2 and TRBJ2-7; 7 positions agree with TRBD1. With V trimmed by 4 bases and J by 0 bases, 6 bases remained unmatched. This CDR3 has 15 amino acids. Germline V lookup: CDR1 SGHAT, CDR2 FQNNGV. CDR3 amino acids: CASSYLGQVSYEQYF. The CDR3 region has the DNA TGTGCCAGCAGCTATCTCGGACAGGTCTCCTACGAGCAGTACTTC.

V is TRBV25-1 and J is TRBJ2-2; 9 nucleotides agree with TRBD1. Looked up from germline, CDR1 is MGHDK and CDR2 is SYGVNS. The CDR3 has 13 residues. V was pared by 8 bases and J by 5 bases, with 3 bases of the junction left unmatched. The DNA of the CDR3 is TGTGCCAGCCGCGGACAGGGGACCGGGGAGCTGTTTTTT. Amino acids: CASRGQGTGELFF.

The rearrangement joins TRBV10-2 to TRBJ2-1; D gene ambiguous. CDR1 and CDR2 (germline): WSHSY, SAAADI. Trimming pared 2 bases from V and 6 bases from J, leaving 5 bases between. The CDR3 loop spans 12 amino acids. This CDR3 is CASSESSNEQFF. CDR3 bases: TGCGCCAGCAGTGAGAGCAGCAATGAGCAGTTCTTC.

J is TRBJ2-2 and V is TRBV5-1; D remains unclear. Trimming cost V 0 bases and J 5 bases, with 14 bases left between them. CDR1 is SGHRS and CDR2 is YFSETQ in the germline V gene. The CDR3 sequence is 16 residues long. CDR3: CASSLAGAQATGELFF. The CDR3 DNA is TGCGCCAGCAGCTTGGCCGGCGCCCAAGCGACCGGGGAGCTGTTTTTT.

The chain recombines TRBV7-2 with TRBJ2-3; D ambiguous. CDR3 length: 14 residues. Germline-derived CDR1 and CDR2 are SGHTA and FQGNSA. V lost 2 bases to trimming and J lost 2 bases, with 8 bases between them. CDR3: CASSLTAYTDTQYF. Here the CDR3 DNA reads TGTGCCAGCAGCTTAACAGCATACACAGATACGCAGTATTTT.

This clone was seen a few times. The gene calls are TRBV6-6 and TRBJ2-5, with TRBD2 identical over 9 bases. V dropped 6 bases and J dropped 5; count of bases not matched to a gene: 4. CDR1 is MNHNY, CDR2 SVGAGI, per germline (reference sequence). CDR3 size: 13 residues. The DNA of the CDR3 is TGTGCCAGCAGGACTAGCGGTGCCGAGACCCAGTACTTC. Translating it yields CASRTSGAETQYF.

This clone was seen only a few times. V is TRBV19 and J is TRBJ1-2, with 9 bases that match TRBD1. The CDR3 contains 19 residues. Germline-derived CDR1 and CDR2 are LNHDA and SQIVND (reference sequence). V dropped 5 bases and J dropped 7; count of bases not matched to a gene: 23. The CDR3 loop is CASSPTSMYRDRVDGGYTF. The CDR3 DNA sequence: TGTGCCAGTAGTCCAACAAGCATGTACCGGGACAGGGTTGATGGTGGCTACACCTTC.

This clone was observed a single time. The J gene is TRBJ1-2, the V gene TRBV5-1; D unresolved. The ends were cut back, 0 bases at V and 6 bases at J, with 12 bases in the middle. Per germline, CDR1 SGHRS and CDR2 YFSETQ. This CDR3 has 14 amino acids. In DNA, the CDR3 is TGCGCCAGCAGCTTGGGGTTACCTGGTAATGGCTACACCTTC. This translates into CASSLGLPGNGYTF.

The chain is built from TRBV27 and TRBJ1-4; TRBD1 matches at 7 bases. Germline V gene lookup returns CDR1 MNHEY and CDR2 SMNVEV (reference sequence). The V and J ends lost 6 bases and 7 bases, in that order; junction bases with no gene match: 8. The CDR3 spans 14 residues. The CDR3 nucleotides read TGTGCCAGCAGATTACAGGGGATCGGTGAAAAACTGTTTTTT. This translates into CASRLQGIGEKLFF.

The chain uses TRBV5-4 and TRBJ2-4; 8 bases line up with TRBD1. Trimming cost V 4 bases and J 5 bases; bases outside gene matches: 2. There are 13 residues in the CDR3. CDR1 is SGHNT and CDR2 is YYREEE in the germline V gene (reference sequence). In nucleotides, the CDR3 is TGTGCCAGCAGCGGGGGACAGGAAAACATTCAGTACTTC. Translated: CASSGGQENIQYF.

In this sample, this clone turned up once. CDR3 region: CATSRRGTAYEQYF. The DNA of the CDR3 is TGTGCCACCAGCAGAAGGGGTACAGCCTACGAGCAGTACTTC. V gene TRBV15 combines with J gene TRBJ2-7; possible D gene TRBD1, 5 bases. Trimming took 2 bases from V and 2 from J, leaving 10 bases between them. CDR3 length: 14 residues. The germline CDR1 and CDR2 sequences are LNHNV and YYDKDF (reference sequence). Full variable domain (rest looked up from reference TRBV15 and TRBJ2-7): DAMVIQNPRYQVTQFGKPVTLSCSQTLNHNVMYWYQQKSSQAPKLLFHYYDKDFNNEADTPDNFQSRRPNTSFCFLDIRSPGLGDTAMYLCATSRRGTAYEQYFGPGTRLTVT.

The chain couples TRBV6-5 to TRBJ1-5; 11 nucleotides match TRBD1. This CDR3 is 15 amino acids long. Trimming took 6 bases from V and 7 from J; bases not matched to a gene: 8. The germline V gene has CDR1 MNHEY and CDR2 SVGAGI. The CDR3 DNA sequence: TGTGCCAGCAGCTCCAGGACAGGGGGCAGCCAGCCCCAGCATTTT. Translation: CASSSRTGGSQPQHF.

This chain links TRBV11-2 with TRBJ1-1; D is unresolved. This CDR3 region has 14 residues. V lost 7 bases, J lost 2 bases, and 14 bases lay in between. Germline V gene data show CDR1 as SGHAT and CDR2 as FQNNGV. The DNA for the CDR3 is TGTGCCAGCATCGATAGGAAACTAAACACTGAAGCTTTCTTT. Translation gives CASIDRKLNTEAFF.

As for this clone: Other DNA sequences in this sample translate to the same CDR3. The chain uses TRBV2 and TRBJ1-1; the match to TRBD1 covers 9 bases. CDR3 size: 13 residues. In germline, CDR1 is SNHLY, CDR2 FYNNEI. The V segment lost 4 bases and the J segment 5 bases; nucleotides outside the gene matches: 2. DNA for the CDR3: TGTGCCAGCAGTGGACAGGGGGGGACTGAAGCTTTCTTT. Encoded protein: CASSGQGGTEAFF.

V gene TRBV27 combines with J gene TRBJ2-3; 8 bases agree with TRBD2. With V trimmed by 5 bases and J by 4 bases, 11 bases remained unmatched. The CDR3 covers 16 residues. The germline CDR1 and CDR2 sequences are MNHEY and SMNVEV (reference sequence). CDR3 DNA: TGTGCCAGCAGTCGGGGGGGGTCCCTTACAGCAGATACGCAGTATTTT. It translates to CASSRGGSLTADTQYF.

The chain recombines TRBV18 with TRBJ2-4; 8 nucleotides agree with TRBD2. V lost 0 bases, J lost 12 bases, and 7 bases stayed unmatched. Germline V gene lookup returns CDR1 KGHSH and CDR2 LQKENI. The CDR3 is 14 amino acids. CDR3 sequence reads: CASSPPGTSLNQYF. The CDR3 DNA sequence: TGTGCCAGCTCACCACCCGGGACTAGTCTAAATCAGTACTTC.

V usage is TRBV12-5 and J usage is TRBJ2-1, with 12 bases identical to TRBD2. The CDR3 has 16 amino acids. The germline V gene has CDR1 LGHNT and CDR2 FRNRAP. Trimming at V came to 6 bases and at J to 8 bases, leaving 11 bases not matched to a gene. CDR3 DNA sequence: TGTGCTAGTGGGAAACAAGGACTAGCGGGATCTCATGAGCAGTTCTTC. This encodes CASGKQGLAGSHEQFF.

The V call is TRBV28, the J call TRBJ1-2; possibly TRBD1 for D (5 bases). The germline CDR1 and CDR2 sequences are MDHEN and SYDVKM. The V end lost 6 bases, the J end lost 4 bases, and 12 bases lay between the germline ends. CDR3 size: 13 residues. The CDR3 DNA reads as TGTGCCAGCAGCCGGGCGGGGGGCTATGGCTACACCTTC. It translates to CASSRAGGYGYTF.

J is TRBJ1-4 and V is TRBV30; weak D call: TRBD1 (5 bases). The CDR3 runs to 15 residues. The V end lost 1 base, the J end lost 3 bases, and 12 bases lay between the germline ends. Germline CDR1 is GTSNPN and CDR2 is SVGIG (reference sequence). In DNA form, the CDR3 reads TGTGCCTGGAGTGACCCCGGGACGGCTAATGAAAAACTGTTTTTT. This gives the protein CAWSDPGTANEKLFF.

This clone came up once. The chain recombines TRBV30 with TRBJ1-3; D not resolved. This CDR3 is 14 amino acids long. Trimming took off 0 bases at V and 4 bases at J, with 10 bases between the two ends. CDR1 and CDR2 from the germline V gene are GTSNPN and SVGIG (reference sequence). This CDR3 reads CAWSVQVGGNTIYF. The CDR3 DNA reads TGTGCCTGGAGTGTTCAAGTCGGAGGAAACACCATATATTTT.

The chain combines TRBV27 with TRBJ2-1; D is unclear. The V gene's germline CDR1 is MNHEY and CDR2 SMNVEV (reference sequence). The CDR3 has 12 residues. V shed 4 bases and J shed 8 bases, with 9 bases lying between them. The CDR3 nucleotides are TGTGCCAGCAGTTCCCTTATGGATGAGCAGTTCTTC. Its protein is CASSSLMDEQFF.

The CDR3 DNA reads as TGTGCCAGCAGCCCCCGACCTACAGGAGCTGAAGCTTTCTTT. Encoded protein: CASSPRPTGAEAFF. V is TRBV9 and J is TRBJ1-1; the D gene is possibly TRBD1 (5 bases). Germline assignment: CDR1 SGDLS and CDR2 YYNGEE. The CDR3 has 14 residues. V shed 4 bases and J shed 6 bases, with 16 bases lying between them.

This chain connects TRBV5-4 to TRBJ1-4; TRBD1 matches 7 bases. The J segment lost 6 bases and the V segment lost 6 bases, leaving 5 bases of the junction unmatched. The germline V gene encodes CDR1 SGHNT and CDR2 YYREEE (reference sequence). CDR3 length: 13 residues. The CDR3 DNA follows: TGTGCCAGCAAGCTTGACAGGGATGAAAAACTGTTTTTT. Translated: CASKLDRDEKLFF.

The rearrangement joins TRBV18 to TRBJ1-5; D not certain. The CDR3 spans 14 residues. V lost 4 bases and J lost 2, with 9 bases in between. Germline CDR1 KGHSH, CDR2 LQKENI. CDR3 loop: CASSRGDGNQPQHF. In nucleotides, the CDR3 is TGTGCCAGCTCACGCGGGGATGGCAATCAGCCCCAGCATTTT.

This clone was seen a handful of times. This sequence joins TRBV5-6 and TRBJ2-5, with 12 bases identical to TRBD1. V lost 0 bases, J lost 4 bases, and 4 bases stayed unmatched. Germline V gene sequence: CDR1 SGHDT, CDR2 YYEEEE. This CDR3 comprises 16 residues. CDR3 DNA sequence: TGTGCCAGCAGCTTGGTGGGACAGGGGGCTTTAGAGACCCAGTACTTC. This gives the protein CASSLVGQGALETQYF.

This clone has just one count. The V and J genes are TRBV2 and TRBJ2-2; 10 bases agree with TRBD2. The trim removed 4 bases at V and 0 bases at J, leaving 8 bases unmatched. This CDR3 has 18 amino acids. CDR1 and CDR2 (germline): SNHLY, FYNNEI. CDR3 residues: CASSGPSGRDTNTGELFF. CDR3 nucleotide sequence: TGTGCCAGCAGTGGGCCCAGCGGGAGGGATACGAACACCGGGGAGCTGTTTTTT.